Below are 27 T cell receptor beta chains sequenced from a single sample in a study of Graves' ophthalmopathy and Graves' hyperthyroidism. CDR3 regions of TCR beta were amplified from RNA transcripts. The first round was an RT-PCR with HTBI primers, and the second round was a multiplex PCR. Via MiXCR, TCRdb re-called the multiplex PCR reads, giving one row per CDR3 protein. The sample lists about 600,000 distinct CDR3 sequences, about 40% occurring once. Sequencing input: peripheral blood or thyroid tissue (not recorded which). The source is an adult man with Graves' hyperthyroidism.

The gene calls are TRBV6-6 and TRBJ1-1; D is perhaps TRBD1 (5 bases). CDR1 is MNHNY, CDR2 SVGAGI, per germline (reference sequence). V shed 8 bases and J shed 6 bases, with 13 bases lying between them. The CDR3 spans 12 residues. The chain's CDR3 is CASVLGGAEAFF. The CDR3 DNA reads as TGTGCCAGCGTCCTGGGGGGGGCTGAAGCTTTCTTT.

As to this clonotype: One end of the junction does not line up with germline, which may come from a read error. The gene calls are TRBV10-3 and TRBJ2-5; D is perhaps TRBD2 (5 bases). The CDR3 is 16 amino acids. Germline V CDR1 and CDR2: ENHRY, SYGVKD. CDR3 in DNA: TGTGCCATCCGTGACACGGGTCAGACTATTCAAGAGACCCAGTACTTC. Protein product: CAIRDTGQTIQETQYF.

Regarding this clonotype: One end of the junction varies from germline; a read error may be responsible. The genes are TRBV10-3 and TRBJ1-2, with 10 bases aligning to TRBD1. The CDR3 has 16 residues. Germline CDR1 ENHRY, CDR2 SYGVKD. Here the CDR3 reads CASSFDRGQGKNGYTF. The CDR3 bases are TGTGCCAGCAGTTTTGACAGGGGGCAGGGGAAAAATGGCTACACCTTC.

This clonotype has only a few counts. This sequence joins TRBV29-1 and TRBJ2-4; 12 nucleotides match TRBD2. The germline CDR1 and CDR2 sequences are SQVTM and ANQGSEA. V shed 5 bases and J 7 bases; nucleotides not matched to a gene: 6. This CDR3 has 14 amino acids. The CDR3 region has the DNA TGCAGCGTTACATACGGGACTAGCGGGAACATTCAGTACTTC. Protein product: CSVTYGTSGNIQYF.

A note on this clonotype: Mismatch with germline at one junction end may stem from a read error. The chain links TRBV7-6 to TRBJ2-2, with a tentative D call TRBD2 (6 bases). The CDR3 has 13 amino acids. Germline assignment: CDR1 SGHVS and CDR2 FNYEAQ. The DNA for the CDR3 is TGTGCCAGCAGCTTTAGGGAAGTCGGGGGGCTGTTTTTT. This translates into CASSFREVGGLFF.

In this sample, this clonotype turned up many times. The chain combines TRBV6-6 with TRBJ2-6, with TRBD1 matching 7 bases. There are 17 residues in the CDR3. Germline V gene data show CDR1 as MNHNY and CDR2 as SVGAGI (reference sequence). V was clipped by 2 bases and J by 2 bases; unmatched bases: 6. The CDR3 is CASSYRGRLAGANVLTF. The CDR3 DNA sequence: TGTGCCAGCAGTTACAGGGGGCGGCTTGCTGGGGCCAACGTCCTGACTTTC.

CDR3 in DNA: TGTGCCAGCACCGGAACAGGGGCCACCACAGATACGCAGTATTTT. This encodes CASTGTGATTDTQYF. The genes are TRBV2 and TRBJ2-3; 7 positions match TRBD1. V gave up 7 bases and J gave up 2 bases; unmatched junction bases: 9. CDR1 and CDR2 from the germline V gene are SNHLY and FYNNEI. This CDR3 has 15 residues.

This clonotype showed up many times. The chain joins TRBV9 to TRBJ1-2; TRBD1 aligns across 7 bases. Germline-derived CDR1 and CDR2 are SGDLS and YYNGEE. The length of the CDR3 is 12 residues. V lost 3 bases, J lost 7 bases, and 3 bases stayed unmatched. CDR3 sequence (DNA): TGTGCCAGCAGCGGACAGGGAGGTGGCTACACCTTC. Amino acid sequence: CASSGQGGGYTF.

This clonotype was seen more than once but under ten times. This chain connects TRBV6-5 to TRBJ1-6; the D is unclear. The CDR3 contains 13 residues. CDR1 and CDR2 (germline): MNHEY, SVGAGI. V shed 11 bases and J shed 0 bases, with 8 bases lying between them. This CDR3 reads CAAASSYNSPLHF. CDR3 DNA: TGTGCCGCGGCGAGCTCCTATAATTCACCCCTCCACTTT.

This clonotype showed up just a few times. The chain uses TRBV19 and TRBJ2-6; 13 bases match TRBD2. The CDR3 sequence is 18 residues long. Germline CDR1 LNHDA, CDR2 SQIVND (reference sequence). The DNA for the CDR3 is TGTGCGGTATCGGGGACTAGCGGGACGGGGGTCTGGGCCAACGTCCTGACTTTC. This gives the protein CAVSGTSGTGVWANVLTF.

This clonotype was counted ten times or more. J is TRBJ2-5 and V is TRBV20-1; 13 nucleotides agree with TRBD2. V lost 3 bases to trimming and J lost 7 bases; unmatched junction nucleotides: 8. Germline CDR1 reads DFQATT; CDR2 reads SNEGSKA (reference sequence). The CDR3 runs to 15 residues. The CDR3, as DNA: TGCAGTGCTAGGGCCGGACTAGCGGGAGTTGGGACCCAGTACTTC. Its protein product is CSARAGLAGVGTQYF.

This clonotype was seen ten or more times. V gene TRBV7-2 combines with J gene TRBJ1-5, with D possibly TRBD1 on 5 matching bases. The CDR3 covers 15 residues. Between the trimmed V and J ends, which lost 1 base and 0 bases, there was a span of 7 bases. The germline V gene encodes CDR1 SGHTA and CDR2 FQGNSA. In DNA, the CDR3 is TGTGCCAGCAGCTTAGGACAGACTAGCAATCAGCCCCAGCATTTT. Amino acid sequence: CASSLGQTSNQPQHF.

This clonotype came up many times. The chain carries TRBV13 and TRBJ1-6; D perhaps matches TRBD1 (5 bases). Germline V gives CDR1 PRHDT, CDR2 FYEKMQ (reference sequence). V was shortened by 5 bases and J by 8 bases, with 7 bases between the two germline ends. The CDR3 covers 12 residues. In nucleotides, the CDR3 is TGTGCCAGCAGCACACAGGATTCACCCCTCCACTTT. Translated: CASSTQDSPLHF.

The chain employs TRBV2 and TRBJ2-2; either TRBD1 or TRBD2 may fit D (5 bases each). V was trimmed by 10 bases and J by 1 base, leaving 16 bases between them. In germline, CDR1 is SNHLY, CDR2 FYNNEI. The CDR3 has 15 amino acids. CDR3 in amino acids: CATLGTLLNTGELFF. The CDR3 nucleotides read TGTGCCACCCTAGGGACCCTGCTGAACACCGGGGAGCTGTTTTTT.

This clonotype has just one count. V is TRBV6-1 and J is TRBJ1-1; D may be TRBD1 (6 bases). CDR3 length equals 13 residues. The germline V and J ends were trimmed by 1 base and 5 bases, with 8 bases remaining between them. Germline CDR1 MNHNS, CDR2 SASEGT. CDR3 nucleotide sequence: TGTGCCAGCAGTGAAGTAGGACAGACTGAAGCTTTCTTT. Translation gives CASSEVGQTEAFF.

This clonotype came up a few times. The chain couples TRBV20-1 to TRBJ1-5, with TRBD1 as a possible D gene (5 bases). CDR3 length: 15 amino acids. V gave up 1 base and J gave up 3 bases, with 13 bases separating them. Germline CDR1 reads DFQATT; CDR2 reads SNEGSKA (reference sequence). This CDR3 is CSARVGGSDNQPQHF. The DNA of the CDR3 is TGCAGTGCTAGAGTGGGGGGGTCCGACAATCAGCCCCAGCATTTT.

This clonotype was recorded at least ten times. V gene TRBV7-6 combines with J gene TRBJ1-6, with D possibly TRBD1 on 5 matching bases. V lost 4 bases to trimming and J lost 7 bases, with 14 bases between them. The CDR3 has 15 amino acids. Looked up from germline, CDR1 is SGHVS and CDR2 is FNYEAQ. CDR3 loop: CASSSSTVPNSPLHF. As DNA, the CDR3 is TGTGCCAGCAGCTCCTCGACAGTTCCCAATTCACCCCTCCACTTT.

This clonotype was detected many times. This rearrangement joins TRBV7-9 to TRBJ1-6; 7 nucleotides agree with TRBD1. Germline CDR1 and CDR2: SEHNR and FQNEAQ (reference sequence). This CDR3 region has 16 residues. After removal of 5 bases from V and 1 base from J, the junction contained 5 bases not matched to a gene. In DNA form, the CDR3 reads TGTGCCAGCAGCCCAGAGACAGGGTCCTATAATTCACCCCTCCACTTT. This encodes CASSPETGSYNSPLHF. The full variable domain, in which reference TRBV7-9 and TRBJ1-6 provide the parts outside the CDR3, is DTGVSQNPRHKITKRGQNVTFRCDPISEHNRLYWYRQTLGQGPEFLTYFQNEAQLEKSRLLSDRFSAERPKGSFSTLEIQRTEQGDSAMYLCASSPETGSYNSPLHFGNGTRLTVT.

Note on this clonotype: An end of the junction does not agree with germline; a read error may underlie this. CDR3 nucleotides: TGTGCCGGCAGTTCAGGGGGAAACGAGCAGTACTTC. This translates into CAGSSGGNEQYF. J is TRBJ2-7 and V is TRBV6-1, with 7 positions matching TRBD1. Germline V gives CDR1 MNHNS, CDR2 SASEGT. The length of the CDR3 is 12 residues.

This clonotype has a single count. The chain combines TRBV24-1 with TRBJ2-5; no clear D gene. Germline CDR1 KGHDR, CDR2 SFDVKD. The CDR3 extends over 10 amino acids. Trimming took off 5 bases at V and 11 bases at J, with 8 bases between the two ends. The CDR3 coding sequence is TGTGCCACCAGTGGTAAGGGACAGTACTTC. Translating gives CATSGKGQYF.

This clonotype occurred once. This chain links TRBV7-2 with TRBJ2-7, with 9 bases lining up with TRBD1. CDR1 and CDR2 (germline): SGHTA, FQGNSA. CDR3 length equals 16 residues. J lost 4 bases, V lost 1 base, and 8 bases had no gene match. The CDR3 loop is CASSLVGTGTPYEQYF. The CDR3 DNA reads TGTGCCAGCAGCTTAGTTGGGACAGGGACCCCTTACGAGCAGTACTTC.

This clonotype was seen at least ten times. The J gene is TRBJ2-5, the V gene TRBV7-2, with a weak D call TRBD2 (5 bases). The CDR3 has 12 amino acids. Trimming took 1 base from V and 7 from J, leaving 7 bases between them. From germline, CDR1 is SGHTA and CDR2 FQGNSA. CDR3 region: CASSLDGRTQYF. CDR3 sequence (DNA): TGTGCCAGCAGCTTAGATGGGAGGACCCAGTACTTC. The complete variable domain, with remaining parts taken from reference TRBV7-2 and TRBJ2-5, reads GAGVSQSPSNKVTEKGKDVELRCDPISGHTALYWYRQSLGQGLEFLIYFQGNSAPDKSGLPSDRFSAERTGGSVSTLTIQRTQQEDSAVYLCASSLDGRTQYFGPGTRLLVL.

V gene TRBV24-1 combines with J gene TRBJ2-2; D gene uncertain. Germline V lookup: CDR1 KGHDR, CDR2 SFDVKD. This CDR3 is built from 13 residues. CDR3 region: CARVEGNTGELFF. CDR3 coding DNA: TGTGCTAGAGTCGAAGGGAACACCGGGGAGCTGTTTTTT.

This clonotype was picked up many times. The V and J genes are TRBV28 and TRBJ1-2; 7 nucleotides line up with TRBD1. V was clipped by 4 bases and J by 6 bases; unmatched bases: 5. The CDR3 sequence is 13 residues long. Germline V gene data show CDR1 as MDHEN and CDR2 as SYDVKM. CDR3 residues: CASSSIRGHGYTF. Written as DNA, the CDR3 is TGTGCCAGCAGTTCAATTAGGGGGCATGGCTACACCTTC.

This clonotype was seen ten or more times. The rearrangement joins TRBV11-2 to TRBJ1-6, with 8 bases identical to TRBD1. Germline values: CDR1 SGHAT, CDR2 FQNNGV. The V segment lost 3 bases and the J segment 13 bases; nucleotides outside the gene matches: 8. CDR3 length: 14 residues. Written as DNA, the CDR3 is TGTGCCAGCAGCTTTGGCGGCAGGGGGCTGCCCCTCCACTTT. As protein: CASSFGGRGLPLHF.

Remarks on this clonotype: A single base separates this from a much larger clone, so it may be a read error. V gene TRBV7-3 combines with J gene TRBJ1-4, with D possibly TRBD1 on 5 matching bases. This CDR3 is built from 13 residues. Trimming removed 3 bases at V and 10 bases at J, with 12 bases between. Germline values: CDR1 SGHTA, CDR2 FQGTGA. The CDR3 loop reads CASSLRQSGKLFF. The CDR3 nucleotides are TGTGCCAGCAGCTTGAGACAGTCAGGAAAACTGTTTTTT.

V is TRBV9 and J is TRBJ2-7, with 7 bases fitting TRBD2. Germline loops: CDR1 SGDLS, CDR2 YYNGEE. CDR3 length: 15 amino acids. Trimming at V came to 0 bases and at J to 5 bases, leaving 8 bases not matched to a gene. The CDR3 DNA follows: TGTGCCAGCAGCGTAGGGGGCGGGAGTCGCAACGAGCAGTACTTC. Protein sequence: CASSVGGGSRNEQYF. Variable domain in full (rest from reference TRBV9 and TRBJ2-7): DSGVTQTPKHLITATGQRVTLRCSPRSGDLSVYWYQQSLDQGLQFLIQYYNGEERAKGNILERFSAQQFPDLHSELNLSSLELGDSALYFCASSVGGGSRNEQYFGPGTRLTVT.